The 17 T cell receptor beta chains reported below all come from one sample, sequenced in a study of cytomegalovirus exposure and HLA in healthy donors. With 60 Vbeta and 13 Jbeta primers, the PCR was carried out. The data were produced by immunoSEQ multiplex PCR, yet TCRdb's version contains in-frame clones alone and is incomplete. Among approximately 150,000 clones listed, 75% were seen once. Sample: PBMCs. These receptors were collected from a man aged 18 to 29 in good health and CMV-seropositive.

V gene TRBV20-1 combines with J gene TRBJ1-1, with a tentative D call TRBD1 (5 bases). V dropped 6 bases and J dropped 6 bases, with 11 bases sitting between them. Germline CDR1 is DFQATT and CDR2 is SNEGSKA (reference sequence). The CDR3 length is 11 residues. CDR3 loop: CSAGGRAEAFF. The CDR3 coding sequence is TGCAGTGCGGGGGGTAGGGCTGAAGCTTTCTTT.

The rearrangement links TRBV18 to TRBJ2-2; the D gene is possibly TRBD2 (5 bases). CDR3 length: 17 amino acids. The germline gives CDR1 KGHSH, CDR2 LQKENI. V was pared by 2 bases and J by 4 bases, with 17 bases between. The CDR3 coding sequence is TGTGCCAGCTCACCATTCAGCGGCGGTTTGGGCACCGGGGAGCTGTTTTTT. Translation gives CASSPFSGGLGTGELFF.

The chain has TRBV30 and TRBJ2-2; D remains ambiguous. CDR1 and CDR2 (germline): GTSNPN, SVGIG (reference sequence). Between the trimmed V and J ends, which lost 2 bases and 0 bases, there was a span of 7 bases. The CDR3 contains 14 residues. This chain's CDR3 is CAWSFGANTGELFF. CDR3 sequence (DNA): TGTGCCTGGAGTTTCGGAGCGAACACCGGGGAGCTGTTTTTT.

The chain links TRBV4-2 to TRBJ2-3; 9 bases align to TRBD2. Germline V gene data show CDR1 as LGHNA and CDR2 as YNFKEQ. CDR3 length: 17 residues. Trimming cost V 1 base and J 5 bases; bases outside gene matches: 10. In DNA form, the CDR3 reads TGTGCCAGCAGCCAAGCTTGGGCTAGCGGGACCGAAGATACGCAGTATTTT. Protein sequence: CASSQAWASGTEDTQYF.

The chain carries TRBV30 and TRBJ2-7; D may be TRBD2 (6 bases). V lost 2 bases and J lost 2, with 13 bases in between. CDR3 length equals 14 residues. Germline loops: CDR1 GTSNPN, CDR2 SVGIG (reference sequence). CDR3 DNA: TGTGCCTGGAGTTCCTGGGCGGGGACCTACGAGCAGTACTTC. It encodes CAWSSWAGTYEQYF.

Written as DNA, the CDR3 is TGTGCCAGTGGAAGTGAAGCGGCGGAGCAGTACTTC. Its protein product is CASGSEAAEQYF. The rearrangement uses TRBV19 and TRBJ2-7; D might be TRBD2 (5 bases). Trimming stripped 8 bases from V and 7 bases from J, with 15 bases between. The CDR3 has 12 residues. From germline, CDR1 is LNHDA and CDR2 SQIVND (reference sequence).

The genes are TRBV2 and TRBJ2-5; TRBD2 aligns across 13 bases. The CDR3 length is 23 residues. Germline lookup yields CDR1 SNHLY and CDR2 FYNNEI. With 5 bases clipped from V and 5 bases from J, the junction kept 29 bases outside the gene matches. CDR3 region: CASSFPPGLAGLPPPLGYETQYF. In DNA form, the CDR3 reads TGTGCCAGCAGTTTCCCCCCGGGACTAGCGGGACTCCCTCCCCCGCTGGGATATGAGACCCAGTACTTC. Using reference TRBV2 and TRBJ2-5 for the parts outside the CDR3, the full variable domain is EPEVTQTPSHQVTQMGQEVILRCVPISNHLYFYWYRQILGQKVEFLVSFYNNEISEKSEIFDDQFSVERPDGSNFTLKIRSTKLEDSAMYFCASSFPPGLAGLPPPLGYETQYFGPGTRLLVL.

As DNA, the CDR3 is TGTGCCAGCAGTGATCTCTTGAGCTATGGCTACACCTTC. This sequence encodes CASSDLLSYGYTF. The chain is built from TRBV25-1 and TRBJ1-2; D remains ambiguous. V was pared by 3 bases and J by 4 bases, with 9 bases between. CDR1 MGHDK and CDR2 SYGVNS come from the germline V gene. The CDR3 runs to 13 residues.

This chain connects TRBV9 to TRBJ1-1; 7 bases match TRBD1. V shed 4 bases and J 4 bases; nucleotides not matched to a gene: 4. The germline gives CDR1 SGDLS, CDR2 YYNGEE. CDR3 size: 13 residues. CDR3: CASSPGGGTEAFF. The CDR3 DNA reads TGTGCCAGCAGCCCAGGGGGAGGCACTGAAGCTTTCTTT.

This chain uses TRBV6-1 with TRBJ2-2; TRBD2 aligns across 7 bases. There are 16 residues in the CDR3. Looked up from germline, CDR1 is MNHNS and CDR2 is SASEGT. V dropped 0 bases and J dropped 6; count of bases not matched to a gene: 7. The chain's CDR3 is CASSEAGGRGSGELFF. As DNA, the CDR3 is TGTGCCAGCAGTGAAGCGGGCGGGAGAGGATCCGGGGAGCTGTTTTTT.

This chain links TRBV7-9 with TRBJ1-6; 9 bases fit TRBD1. The CDR3 has 17 residues. CDR1 is SEHNR, CDR2 FQNEAQ, per germline (reference sequence). V lost 5 bases, J lost 9 bases, and 14 bases stayed unmatched. CDR3 nucleotide sequence: TGTGCCAGCAGCGACCACGATACAGGGGGCGTGGGTTCACCCCTCCACTTT. This translates into CASSDHDTGGVGSPLHF.

The chain carries TRBV5-8 and TRBJ1-1; D unresolved. V lost 2 bases and J 5 bases, leaving 25 bases between the germline ends. The germline V gene encodes CDR1 SGHTS and CDR2 YDEGEE. This CDR3 contains 18 residues. In DNA form, the CDR3 reads TGTGCCAGCAGCTTAGACTCGGGGAGGGCTAGGATGAGGACTGAAGCTTTCTTT. It is translated as CASSLDSGRARMRTEAFF.

In regard to this clone: The junction and the germline gene differ at one end; a read error may be behind it. CDR3 region: CAWSVRRGGIDGYPF. The DNA for the CDR3 is TGTGCCTGGAGTGTACGTCGGGGGGGGATCGATGGCTACCCCTTC. This chain joins TRBV30 and TRBJ1-2, with D possibly TRBD1 on 5 matching bases. This CDR3 spans 15 amino acids. Germline CDR1 GTSNPN, CDR2 SVGIG (reference sequence).

V usage is TRBV7-2 and J usage is TRBJ1-4, with D tentatively TRBD1 (5 bases). There are 13 residues in the CDR3. The V end lost 5 bases, the J end lost 8 bases, and 12 bases lay between the germline ends. Germline V gives CDR1 SGHTA, CDR2 FQGNSA. CDR3: CASSPDSWEKLFF. Written as DNA, the CDR3 is TGTGCCAGCAGCCCAGACAGTTGGGAAAAACTGTTTTTT.

This clone was seen a handful of times. The genes are TRBV5-1 and TRBJ1-1, with 8 bases fitting TRBD1. Germline CDR1 and CDR2: SGHRS and YFSETQ. Trimming took 3 bases from V and 4 from J; bases not matched to a gene: 11. The CDR3 covers 16 residues. CDR3 sequence (DNA): TGCGCCAGCAGCTCGTACTTAAGACAGGGGTCCACTGAAGCTTTCTTT. Translated: CASSSYLRQGSTEAFF.

V gene TRBV2 combines with J gene TRBJ2-1; 8 bases are shared with TRBD2. Germline trimming cut 6 bases from V and 2 bases from J; bases unmatched to any gene: 6. The CDR3 has 15 residues. Germline V gene sequence: CDR1 SNHLY, CDR2 FYNNEI. CDR3 loop: CASRLTSGPYNEQFF. CDR3 nucleotide sequence: TGTGCCAGCAGGCTCACTAGCGGTCCCTACAATGAGCAGTTCTTC.

The genes are TRBV18 and TRBJ2-3; TRBD2 matches 7 bases. The CDR3 contains 14 residues. Losses at the gene ends were 2 bases for V and 4 bases for J; bases not matched to a gene: 3. Looked up from germline, CDR1 is KGHSH and CDR2 is LQKENI. The CDR3 bases are TGTGCCAGCTCACCAAAGCGGGATCCAGATACGCAGTATTTT. Amino acids: CASSPKRDPDTQYF.